This is a list of T cell receptor beta chains from one sample in a study of blood T cell repertoires in COVID-19. Assay used: immunoSEQ multiplex PCR; TCRdb lists only in-frame clones, some missing. The data contain 200,000 to 250,000 clones, 89% of them singletons. Sequencing was performed on peripheral blood. These TCRs come from a woman between 35 and 50 years old with acute or convalescent COVID-19. Both conserved end residues are part of each CDR3. A D gene is named only where the DNA matches it firmly. Expanded clones get a size class; other rows say once, few or many, or leave the size out.

cdr3_nt cdr3_aa v_call clone_size d_call j_call
TGTGCCAGCAGCCGTGCAGGGACAGGAGACAATGAGCAGTTCTTC CASSRAGTGDNEQFF TRBV3-1/TRBV3-2 once TRBD1 TRBJ2-1
TGCGCCAGCAGCCCTACAGGGCAAGATACGCAGTATTTT CASSPTGQDTQYF TRBV5-1 NA NA TRBJ2-3
TGTGCCAGCAGCTTAGTTGCAGGGAATAGGGGAAACACCATATATTTT CASSLVAGNRGNTIYF TRBV7-2 NA NA TRBJ1-3
TGTGCCAGCTCACCGACCGGGACAGGGGATCAGCCCCAGCATTTT CASSPTGTGDQPQHF TRBV18 NA TRBD1 TRBJ1-5
TGCGCCAGCAGTGCACATATGAACACTGAAGCTTTCTTT CASSAHMNTEAFF TRBV10-1 NA NA TRBJ1-1
TGTGCCTGGAGTGTACGGGACAGGAACACTGAAGCTTTCTTT CAWSVRDRNTEAFF TRBV30 NA TRBD1 TRBJ1-1
TGTGCCAGCAGGGTACAGGGTTTTGCTGCCCAGCATTTT CASRVQGFAAQHF TRBV6-5 few NA TRBJ1-5
TGTGCCAGCAGCATCGGACAGGGATATTCACCCCTCCACTTT CASSIGQGYSPLHF TRBV7-2 once TRBD1 TRBJ1-6
TGTGCCAGTAGTCCACCGACAGGGGGGTCTCGGGAGCTGTTTTTT CASSPPTGGSRELFF TRBV19 NA TRBD1 TRBJ2-2
TGCGCCAGCAGCTTCGGAGACAGGGCACATGGCTACACCTTC CASSFGDRAHGYTF TRBV5-1 few TRBD1 TRBJ1-2
TGCGCCAGCCAACCTGGGGGACTAGCGTCGGCCCAAGAGACCCAGTACTTC CASQPGGLASAQETQYF TRBV5-1 NA TRBD2 TRBJ2-5
TGTGCCAGCAGTGTCGAACTAGCGGGGGTCGGAAAACAGTTCTTC CASSVELAGVGKQFF TRBV2 NA TRBD2 TRBJ2-1
TGCGCCAGCAGCCCGGATGGCCTGGCAGGGGGCAATGAGCAGTTCTTC CASSPDGLAGGNEQFF TRBV5-1 NA TRBD1 TRBJ2-1
TGTGCCAGCAGCTGGCGGACAGGAACCTATAATTCACCCCTCCACTTT CASSWRTGTYNSPLHF TRBV3-1/TRBV3-2 NA TRBD1 TRBJ1-6
TGTGCCAGCATTTCGACAGGGGTGGCTTTCTTT CASISTGVAFF TRBV28 NA TRBD1 TRBJ1-1
TGCAGCGTTGAAGAGGGACAGGGAAACACCATATATTTT CSVEEGQGNTIYF TRBV29-1 NA TRBD1 TRBJ1-3
TGTGCCAGCGGGAGGAGGGAGGGAAGCACCTTC CASGRREGSTF TRBV12-3/TRBV12-4 NA NA TRBJ1-2
TGTGCCAGCAAGGGGTTGAGCACTGAAGCTTTCTTT CASKGLSTEAFF TRBV12-3/TRBV12-4 NA NA TRBJ1-1
TGTGCCAGCAGCTTAGTGTTCCGGACAGGGGGAGGCTACACCTTC CASSLVFRTGGGYTF TRBV7-9 NA TRBD1 TRBJ1-2
TGTGCCAGCAGTTGGAACAGGGGGAATCAGCCCCAGCATTTT CASSWNRGNQPQHF TRBV6-5 NA TRBD1 TRBJ1-5
TGTGCCAGCAGCAAATTTGTCAGGGGGCGCGGCACTGAAGCTTTCTTT CASSKFVRGRGTEAFF TRBV21-1 NA NA TRBJ1-1
TGTGCCAGCAGCCCCCCAACTGCCGCGCCCTACTCTGGAAACACCATATATTTT CASSPPTAAPYSGNTIYF TRBV3-1/TRBV3-2 NA NA TRBJ1-3
TGTGCCAGCTCACCGATAGAAATCCCCCAAGAGACCCAGTACTTC CASSPIEIPQETQYF TRBV18 NA NA TRBJ2-5
TGTGCCAGTAGTCAATCCGGACAGGGCACTGAAGCTTTCTTT CASSQSGQGTEAFF TRBV19 NA TRBD1 TRBJ1-1
TGTGCCAGCAGCATCGACAGGGCTGGGGCCAACGTCCTGACTTTC CASSIDRAGANVLTF TRBV11-2 NA TRBD1 TRBJ2-6
TGTGCCAGCAGCATTACAGGGGAGTACACTGAAGCTTTCTTT CASSITGEYTEAFF TRBV21-1 NA NA TRBJ1-1